This T cell receptor (beta chain) is from a study of T cells in Graves' hyperthyroidism and ophthalmopathy. As for the study in general: Peripheral blood was drawn at first diagnosis, prior to all treatment.

Absent ophthalmopathy progression within 18 months defined stable Graves' hyperthyroidism. Patients showing uncontrolled infection, other autoimmune disease, pregnancy or lactation were ineligible. This clonotype was observed a few times. The CDR3 has 14 residues. Losses at the gene ends were 6 bases for V and 2 bases for J; bases not matched to a gene: 4. Germline-derived CDR1 and CDR2 are SQVTM and ANQGSEA. RNA transcripts gave rise to amplified TCR beta CDR3 regions. First-round RT-PCR of the TCR CDR3 relied on the HTBI primer set. From the multiplex PCR reads, TCRdb called clonotypes with MiXCR, one entry per CDR3 protein. The table records about 570,000 distinct CDR3 sequences, approximately 14% of them present only once.

The receptor's source is a middle-aged woman with Graves' hyperthyroidism. The rearrangement joins TRBV29-1 to TRBJ2-1, with 10 nucleotides matching TRBD1. Sequences were obtained from blood. The CDR3 nucleotides are TGCAGCGTCTCAGGACAGGGGGCCTACAATGAGCAGTTCTTC. It is translated as CSVSGQGAYNEQFF.